These 9 T cell receptor beta chains share one sample of origin, sequenced in a study of blood T cell repertoires in COVID-19. Clones were sequenced by immunoSEQ multiplex PCR, and TCRdb holds only the in-frame ones, with some missing. The table shows around 100,000 clones, with 80% to 90% occurring only once. Sequences were obtained from peripheral blood. The receptors were sampled from a man aged 35-49 years with acute or convalescent COVID-19.

The chain has TRBV5-1 and TRBJ2-1; 9 bases agree with TRBD2. Germline V lookup: CDR1 SGHRS, CDR2 YFSETQ. After removal of 4 bases from V and 7 bases from J, the junction contained 9 bases not matched to a gene. The CDR3 sequence is 15 residues long. CDR3 amino acids: CASSPLAGRVNEQFF. The CDR3, as DNA: TGCGCCAGCAGCCCCCTAGCGGGACGAGTAAATGAGCAGTTCTTC.

This rearrangement joins TRBV5-5 to TRBJ1-2, with 9 bases that match TRBD1. V was pared by 4 bases and J by 7 bases, with 8 bases of the junction left unmatched. The CDR3 is 14 residues long. CDR1 and CDR2 (germline): SGHKS, YYEKEE (reference sequence). CDR3 nucleotides: TGTGCCAGCAGCCTATTACAGGGGGCTAGTGGCTACACCTTC. This gives the protein CASSLLQGASGYTF. Based on the CDR3 plus reference TRBV5-5 and TRBJ1-2, the full variable domain is DAGVTQSPTHLIKTRGQQVTLRCSPISGHKSVSWYQQVLGQGPQFIFQYYEKEERGRGNFPDRFSARQFPNYSSELNVNALLLGDSALYLCASSLLQGASGYTFGSGTRLTVV.

V and J are TRBV6-5 and TRBJ1-6, with D uncertain. V was trimmed by 6 bases and J by 3 bases, leaving 12 bases between them. The CDR3 totals 15 residues. Germline V CDR1 and CDR2: MNHEY, SVGAGI. As DNA, the CDR3 is TGTGCCAGCAGATCCGACCGGAGCTATAATTCACCCCTCCACTTT. Residues: CASRSDRSYNSPLHF.

The chain joins TRBV25-1 to TRBJ1-2; D not certain. The V end lost 7 bases, the J end lost 0 bases, and 9 bases lay between the germline ends. The germline CDR1 and CDR2 sequences are MGHDK and SYGVNS. This CDR3 has 13 amino acids. The CDR3 nucleotides are TGTGCCAGCATTGGAGCAACTAACTATGGCTACACCTTC. Protein product: CASIGATNYGYTF.

The rearrangement uses TRBV29-1 and TRBJ1-2; perhaps TRBD1 as D (5 bases). The CDR3 sequence is 13 residues long. The germline V gene encodes CDR1 SQVTM and CDR2 ANQGSEA. Trimming cost V 7 bases and J 2 bases, with 14 bases left between them. CDR3 amino acids: CSAQGGANYGYTF. Written as DNA, the CDR3 is TGCAGCGCCCAGGGAGGGGCCAACTATGGCTACACCTTC.

The V call is TRBV10-2, the J call TRBJ1-2; 8 bases agree with TRBD1. V shed 7 bases, J shed 9 bases, and the junction held 7 bases outside the gene matches. The CDR3 runs to 12 residues. Germline V gene lookup returns CDR1 WSHSY and CDR2 SAAADI. The CDR3 sequence: CASTGQGVRYTF. The DNA of the CDR3 is TGCGCCAGCACCGGACAGGGAGTTCGCTACACCTTC.

This chain connects TRBV7-2 to TRBJ2-7; D is unclear. V lost 4 bases and J lost 4, with 11 bases in between. CDR1 and CDR2 from the germline V gene are SGHTA and FQGNSA. This CDR3 is built from 13 residues. CDR3: CASSSPWAYEQYF. The CDR3 bases are TGTGCCAGCAGCTCCCCGTGGGCGTACGAGCAGTACTTC.

The rearrangement links TRBV3-1 (or the pseudogene TRBV3-2) to TRBJ2-1; D not resolved. This CDR3 is built from 16 residues. Per the germline V gene, CDR1 is LGHDT and CDR2 is YNNKEL (reference sequence). The V end was cut by 0 bases, the J end by 0 bases, with 9 bases between. The chain's CDR3 is CASSQERQFSYNEQFF. The CDR3 DNA reads as TGTGCCAGCAGCCAAGAGAGGCAATTCTCCTACAATGAGCAGTTCTTC.

This chain links TRBV10-2 with TRBJ2-1, with TRBD2 matching 10 bases. The germline V gene has CDR1 WSHSY and CDR2 SAAADI. CDR3 length: 14 residues. The trim removed 5 bases at V and 7 bases at J, leaving 5 bases unmatched. CDR3 amino acids: CASSSSGSSNEQFF. DNA for the CDR3: TGCGCCAGCAGTTCTAGCGGGAGTTCGAATGAGCAGTTCTTC.